This TCR beta chain was documented in a study of blood T cells in healthy people across ages. Regarding the study as a whole: Fewer expanded clones and more diversity marked long-lived versus aged donors.

About this clonotype: Antigen specificity is unknown.

Trimming shortened V by 4 bases and J by 0 bases, and 21 bases separated the two germline ends. Germline V lookup: CDR1 PRHDT, CDR2 FYEKMQ (reference sequence). The CDR3 runs to 18 residues. Next came a second PCR, run for about 6 to 12 cycles, which used a sample-barcoded 5' primer along with a J-beta primer mix. Researchers report that each sample yielded at least 2.5 million CDR3-containing paired-end reads. TCRdb redid the calling of the 5' RACE reads with MiXCR, one entry per CDR3 protein. This sample has 600,000 to 1,000,000 distinct CDR3 sequences, with roughly 64% found just once. The chain couples TRBV13 to TRBJ1-2; D is undetermined. The TCR was taken from a man younger than 45 in good health. The specimen sequenced was blood. CDR3 in DNA: TGTGCCAGCAGCTCTCCCTTCAGTACAGAGGCCGCTAACTATGGCTACACCTTC. Amino acid sequence: CASSSPFSTEAANYGYTF.